A single sample is the source of the 20 T cell receptor beta chains below, sequenced in a study of blood T cell repertoires in COVID-19. Here immunoSEQ multiplex PCR was the method, and the copy in TCRdb shows in-frame clones only, minus some. The sample lists about 230,000 clones; more than 65% were seen once. The material sequenced was peripheral blood. The receptors come from a woman of 80 years or more with acute or convalescent COVID-19.

V and J are TRBV7-2 and TRBJ1-6, with 10 bases aligning to TRBD1. V gave up 2 bases and J gave up 9 bases; unmatched junction bases: 7. Germline V lookup: CDR1 SGHTA, CDR2 FQGNSA. The CDR3 contains 16 residues. The DNA of the CDR3 is TGTGCCAGCAGCTTAAGGACAGGGGGTTCTGGTTCACCCCTCCACTTT. It encodes CASSLRTGGSGSPLHF.

This rearrangement joins TRBV3-1 (or the pseudogene TRBV3-2) to TRBJ2-1, with 7 nucleotides matching TRBD2. V lost 4 bases to trimming and J lost 4 bases; unmatched junction nucleotides: 4. The germline V gene encodes CDR1 LGHDT and CDR2 YNNKEL (reference sequence). The CDR3 contains 14 residues. CDR3: CASSRSGAYNEQFF. The CDR3 coding sequence is TGTGCCAGCAGCCGAAGCGGGGCGTACAATGAGCAGTTCTTC.

The genes are TRBV20-1 and TRBJ2-1; 10 bases are a match to TRBD2. J gave up 4 bases and V 3 bases, and 3 bases lay outside the gene matches. The CDR3 totals 14 residues. The germline gives CDR1 DFQATT, CDR2 SNEGSKA (reference sequence). In DNA form, the CDR3 reads TGCAGTGCTAGTAGGACTAGCGGTTACAATGAGCAGTTCTTC. Its translation: CSASRTSGYNEQFF.

V and J are TRBV5-1 and TRBJ2-7; 11 bases line up with TRBD1. This CDR3 is built from 14 residues. Germline assignment: CDR1 SGHRS and CDR2 YFSETQ. Trimming at V came to 4 bases and at J to 7 bases, leaving 7 bases not matched to a gene. The CDR3 DNA reads TGCGCCAGCAGCGAGGGACAGGGGGTGAGGGAGCAGTACTTC. It yields the protein CASSEGQGVREQYF. The variable domain in full, with the rest retrieved from reference TRBV5-1 and TRBJ2-7, is KAGVTQTPRYLIKTRGQQVTLSCSPISGHRSVSWYQQTPGQGLQFLFEYFSETQRNKGNFPGRFSGRQFSNSRSEMNVSTLELGDSALYLCASSEGQGVREQYFGPGTRLTVT.

The genes are TRBV5-1 and TRBJ2-5; TRBD2 might be the D (6 bases). Germline CDR1 SGHRS, CDR2 YFSETQ. The V end lost 4 bases, the J end lost 4 bases, and 17 bases lay between the germline ends. CDR3 length: 15 amino acids. CDR3 nucleotide sequence: TGCGCCAGCAGCCCGAGGAGGGGCTCCACAGAGACCCAGTACTTC. As protein: CASSPRRGSTETQYF.

Only one count was recorded for this clone. The genes are TRBV15 and TRBJ2-7; TRBD2 agrees at 15 bases. The CDR3 has 19 residues. The germline V gene encodes CDR1 LNHNV and CDR2 YYDKDF (reference sequence). V lost 2 bases, J lost 0 bases, and 8 bases stayed unmatched. For the CDR3, the DNA is TGTGCCACCAGCAGACCGCCGGGACTAGCGGGGGGTTACTCCTACGAGCAGTACTTC. Encoded protein: CATSRPPGLAGGYSYEQYF. The full variable domain, rest sourced from reference TRBV15 and TRBJ2-7, is DAMVIQNPRYQVTQFGKPVTLSCSQTLNHNVMYWYQQKSSQAPKLLFHYYDKDFNNEADTPDNFQSRRPNTSFCFLDIRSPGLGDTAMYLCATSRPPGLAGGYSYEQYFGPGTRLTVT.

This clone was seen only once. This chain joins TRBV6-5 and TRBJ2-3; 7 bases fit TRBD2. The CDR3 covers 15 residues. CDR1 and CDR2 from the germline V gene are MNHEY and SVGAGI. Losses at the gene ends were 6 bases for V and 6 bases for J; bases not matched to a gene: 12. The CDR3, as DNA: TGTGCCAGCAGCCCCCTGAGCGGGACCCTTGATACGCAGTATTTT. Residues: CASSPLSGTLDTQYF.

The chain recombines TRBV7-2 with TRBJ1-6; TRBD1 matches 7 bases. CDR3 size: 16 residues. Germline loops: CDR1 SGHTA, CDR2 FQGNSA. The V and J ends lost 6 bases and 5 bases, in that order; junction bases with no gene match: 10. The CDR3 DNA follows: TGTGCCAGCAGACCCACAGGGGTGCTTCATAATTCACCCCTCCACTTT. Translating gives CASRPTGVLHNSPLHF.

The genes are TRBV5-1 and TRBJ2-2; 7 nucleotides line up with TRBD1. Germline-derived CDR1 and CDR2 are SGHRS and YFSETQ. The CDR3 consists of 16 residues. V shed 6 bases and J 2 bases; nucleotides not matched to a gene: 10. As DNA, the CDR3 is TGCGCCAGCACCAGAACAGGGGTTGTTAACACCGGGGAGCTGTTTTTT. This gives the protein CASTRTGVVNTGELFF.

A single count supports this clone. The chain combines TRBV7-2 with TRBJ1-1, with TRBD1 matching over 9 bases. From germline, CDR1 is SGHTA and CDR2 FQGNSA. V lost 3 bases and J lost 7; bases outside the gene matches: 6. The CDR3 is made up of 14 amino acids. The DNA for the CDR3 is TGTGCCAGCAGCTTTACCGGGACAGGGTTTGAAGCTTTCTTT. It specifies CASSFTGTGFEAFF.

The chain is built from TRBV3-1 (or the pseudogene TRBV3-2) and TRBJ1-4; 9 nucleotides agree with TRBD1. Germline V lookup: CDR1 LGHDT, CDR2 YNNKEL (reference sequence). This CDR3 comprises 15 residues. V gave up 5 bases and J gave up 7 bases; unmatched junction bases: 8. The CDR3 bases are TGTGCCAGCAGCTTGCCGGGACAGGGCGGTGAAAAACTGTTTTTT. Translated, it gives CASSLPGQGGEKLFF.

This chain links TRBV29-1 with TRBJ2-5; TRBD1 is a possible D gene (5 bases). The germline V gene has CDR1 SQVTM and CDR2 ANQGSEA. The CDR3 sequence is 14 residues long. Between the trimmed V and J ends, which lost 6 bases and 1 base, there was a span of 15 bases. The CDR3 sequence: CSVPGGATQETQYF. The CDR3 nucleotides read TGCAGCGTGCCAGGTGGGGCCACCCAAGAGACCCAGTACTTC.

The gene calls are TRBV5-1 and TRBJ2-6, with D unclear. V was trimmed by 0 bases and J by 0 bases, leaving 7 bases between them. The CDR3 covers 16 residues. Germline V gene sequence: CDR1 SGHRS, CDR2 YFSETQ. This CDR3 reads CASSLAADSGANVLTF. Written as DNA, the CDR3 is TGCGCCAGCAGCTTGGCGGCGGACTCTGGGGCCAACGTCCTGACTTTC.

The CDR3 is CASSEGLAGGDTQYF. DNA of the CDR3: TGTGCCAGCAGTGAAGGACTAGCGGGAGGAGATACGCAGTATTTT. V and J are TRBV6-1 and TRBJ2-3; TRBD2 matches at 13 bases. This CDR3 spans 15 amino acids. V was pared by 1 base and J by 5 bases, with 0 bases of the junction left unmatched. Germline CDR1 reads MNHNS; CDR2 reads SASEGT.

The chain links TRBV6-5 to TRBJ1-3, with a weak D call TRBD1 (5 bases). V dropped 8 bases and J dropped 2 bases, with 10 bases sitting between them. From germline, CDR1 is MNHEY and CDR2 SVGAGI. The CDR3 extends over 13 amino acids. CDR3: CASPAGPGNTIYF. The CDR3 DNA is TGTGCCAGCCCCGCAGGGCCTGGAAACACCATATATTTT.

The V gene is TRBV7-3, the J gene TRBJ2-2, with unresolved D. The CDR3 is 14 amino acids. Germline assignment: CDR1 SGHTA and CDR2 FQGTGA. V was cut by 2 bases and J by 3 bases, with 7 bases left in between. The chain's CDR3 is CASSLSVDTGELFF. In DNA form, the CDR3 reads TGTGCCAGCAGCTTATCGGTAGACACCGGGGAGCTGTTTTTT.

The DNA of the CDR3 is TGTGCCAGCAGTGAAATGGATACAGCTTCATCTTACTCTGGAAACACCATATATTTT. Amino acids: CASSEMDTASSYSGNTIYF. The rearrangement uses TRBV6-1 and TRBJ1-3; D is unclear. Germline CDR1 reads MNHNS; CDR2 reads SASEGT. CDR3 length: 19 residues. V lost 2 bases to trimming and J lost 0 bases, with 20 bases between them.

V is TRBV3-1 (or the pseudogene TRBV3-2) and J is TRBJ2-5; tentative D call: TRBD1 (6 bases). Germline loops: CDR1 LGHDT, CDR2 YNNKEL (reference sequence). This CDR3 has 12 residues. The V gene lost 3 bases and the J gene lost 5 bases, with 7 bases spanning the gap. The CDR3 sequence is CASSQGAETQYF. Written as DNA, the CDR3 is TGTGCCAGCAGCCAGGGGGCGGAGACCCAGTACTTC.

The chain combines TRBV23-1 with TRBJ2-2, with 8 bases lining up with TRBD1. TRBV23-1 is treated as an ORF (open reading frame) with a function not yet certain. The CDR3 totals 17 residues. V dropped 0 bases and J dropped 2; count of bases not matched to a gene: 5. CDR3 loop: CASSQSDRDKNTGELFF. The CDR3, as DNA: TGCGCCAGCAGTCAATCGGACAGGGACAAAAACACCGGGGAGCTGTTTTTT.

The genes are TRBV7-9 and TRBJ1-5; D uncertain. Germline CDR1 and CDR2: SEHNR and FQNEAQ (reference sequence). V lost 1 base and J lost 0, with 10 bases in between. This CDR3 has 16 residues. CDR3 in DNA: TGTGCCAGCAGCTTAGAGTCCGGGGTTAGCAATCAGCCCCAGCATTTT. Amino acids: CASSLESGVSNQPQHF.